Listed below are T cell receptor beta chains from one sample, sequenced in a study of T-cell memory formation after mild COVID-19. TCRdb processed the 5' RACE reads anew with MiXCR; each CDR3 protein has one entry. The sample contains roughly 350,000 distinct CDR3 sequences, 20% to 25% of which appear only once. The source material was PBMCs or a T cell subset sorted from them (not recorded which). The receptors come from an adult woman who had mild COVID-19 (a few samples of this study predate the infection). Cell type and time point are not known. Both conserved end residues are part of each CDR3. The D gene is left open where the match is weak. Clone size appears in some rows only: once, few, many, or a class for an expanded clone.

J gene,clone size,V gene,D gene,CDR3 protein,CDR3 DNA
TRBJ1-1,.,TRBV5-1,.,CASGYGEGLNTEAFF,TGCGCCAGCGGATATGGAGAGGGCTTGAACACTGAAGCTTTCTTT
TRBJ2-2,.,TRBV10-3,TRBD2,CAIKEGLAGGIGELFF,TGTGCCATCAAGGAGGGGCTAGCGGGAGGAATCGGGGAGCTGTTTTTT
TRBJ2-1,.,TRBV10-3,.,CAISESTRAGEQFF,TGTGCCATCAGTGAGTCGACACGGGCCGGTGAGCAGTTCTTC
TRBJ2-2,few,TRBV5-1,TRBD2,CASSTSSGETGELFF,TGCGCCAGCAGCACCTCTAGCGGGGAGACCGGGGAGCTGTTTTTT
TRBJ1-1,.,TRBV5-5,.,CASSLVTVKGAEAFF,TGTGCCAGCAGCTTGGTTACAGTAAAAGGGGCTGAAGCTTTCTTT
TRBJ2-5,.,TRBV24-1,.,CATSDRTGIETQYF,TGTGCCACCAGTGACCGCACAGGGATCGAGACCCAGTACTTC
TRBJ1-1,.,TRBV4-1,TRBD1,CASSPSGTGRLNTEAFF,TGCGCCAGCAGCCCGTCCGGGACAGGGAGATTGAACACTGAAGCTTTCTTT
TRBJ1-5,.,TRBV29-1,.,CSVGGGRDQPQHF,TGCAGCGTGGGGGGGGGCCGAGATCAGCCCCAGCATTTT
TRBJ2-1,few,TRBV15,.,CATSRVRGAYNEQFF,TGTGCCACCAGCAGAGTCCGGGGTGCCTACAATGAGCAGTTCTTC
TRBJ1-1,few,TRBV29-1,.,CSVAGLGWNTEAFF,TGCAGCGTTGCCGGTCTTGGATGGAACACTGAAGCTTTCTTT
TRBJ2-1,.,TRBV29-1,TRBD2,CSVEKLAGADEQFF,TGCAGCGTTGAAAAGTTAGCGGGAGCGGATGAGCAGTTCTTC
TRBJ1-2,.,TRBV12-3/TRBV12-4,.,CASSEIGYGYTF,TGTGCCAGCTCTGAGATTGGTTATGGCTACACCTTC
TRBJ2-1,.,TRBV7-2,.,CASSPWGFYNEQFF,TGTGCCAGCAGCCCATGGGGGTTTTACAATGAGCAGTTCTTC
TRBJ2-1,few,TRBV27,TRBD2,CASRTSGGREQFF,TGTGCCTCGAGGACTAGCGGGGGCCGGGAGCAGTTCTTC
TRBJ1-1,.,TRBV27,.,CASSPYSALNTEAFF,TGTGCCAGCAGTCCGTACAGCGCTCTGAACACTGAAGCTTTCTTT
TRBJ2-6,few,TRBV5-1,.,CASSRDRSSGANVLTF,TGCGCCAGCAGCCGCGACAGGTCCTCTGGGGCCAACGTCCTGACTTTC
TRBJ1-2,once,TRBV27,TRBD1,CASSNSGTGGYTF,TGTGCCAGCAGCAATTCCGGGACAGGAGGCTACACCTTC
TRBJ2-2,.,TRBV10-3,.,CAISELSNTGELFF,TGTGCCATCAGTGAGTTGTCTAACACCGGGGAGCTGTTTTTT
TRBJ2-3,.,TRBV25-1,.,CASSGGGGSADTQYF,TGTGCCAGCAGCGGAGGGGGGGGCAGCGCAGATACGCAGTATTTT
TRBJ2-1,few,TRBV7-6,TRBD2,CASSAGVTGGYNEQFF,TGTGCCAGCAGCGCGGGCGTCACGGGGGGTTACAATGAGCAGTTCTTC
TRBJ2-5,few,TRBV6-5,TRBD1,CASSYRVTGGETQYF,TGTGCCAGCAGTTATCGGGTAACAGGGGGAGAGACCCAGTACTTC
TRBJ2-1,many,TRBV19,TRBD1,CASNPGGFYNEQFF,TGTGCCAGTAATCCAGGGGGCTTTTACAATGAGCAGTTCTTC
TRBJ2-1,.,TRBV9,.,CASSVTTGHEQFF,TGTGCCAGCAGCGTAACTACAGGGCATGAGCAGTTCTTC
TRBJ2-5,.,TRBV11-3,TRBD2,CASSTSGETQYF,TGTGCCAGCAGTACTAGCGGGGAGACCCAGTACTTC
TRBJ2-3,.,TRBV7-9,TRBD1,CASSLVGTGIDTQYF,TGTGCCAGCAGCTTAGTTGGGACAGGGATAGATACGCAGTATTTT
TRBJ1-1,few,TRBV9,.,CASSVEEKLTEAFF,TGTGCCAGCAGCGTAGAGGAGAAGCTGACTGAAGCTTTCTTT
TRBJ2-7,few,TRBV11-2,TRBD2,CASSSTSGRYEQYF,TGTGCCAGCAGCTCGACTAGCGGGAGGTACGAGCAGTACTTC
TRBJ1-2,.,TRBV12-3/TRBV12-4,.,CASTPGNLNYGYTF,TGTGCCAGCACCCCAGGGAACCTAAACTATGGCTACACCTTC
TRBJ2-5,many,TRBV11-2,.,CASSWGARQETQYF,TGTGCCAGCAGCTGGGGGGCCAGACAAGAGACCCAGTACTTC
TRBJ1-1,.,TRBV9,.,CASSHPSSSNTEAFF,TGTGCCAGCAGCCACCCTAGTAGTTCGAACACTGAAGCTTTCTTT
TRBJ2-1,few,TRBV4-3,.,CASSQAPRGNEQFF,TGCGCCAGCAGCCAAGCCCCGCGAGGCAATGAGCAGTTCTTC
TRBJ2-5,few,TRBV3-1,.,CASSQAPAGQETQYF,TGTGCCAGCAGCCAAGCTCCGGCGGGACAAGAGACCCAGTACTTC
TRBJ2-1,.,TRBV9,TRBD2,CASSAHGLAGDYSYNEQFF,TGTGCCAGCAGCGCCCACGGGCTAGCGGGAGATTACTCCTACAATGAGCAGTTCTTC
TRBJ1-1,.,TRBV6-5,.,CASSIDRLNTEAFF,TGTGCCAGCAGTATCGACAGGCTGAACACTGAAGCTTTCTTT
TRBJ1-3,.,TRBV19,.,CASSIDPGLMGNTIYF,TGTGCCAGTAGTATAGATCCAGGCCTTATGGGAAACACCATATATTTT
TRBJ2-3,many,TRBV5-1,.,CASSLGAERAVAADTQYF,TGCGCCAGCAGCTTGGGTGCAGAACGGGCAGTCGCGGCAGATACGCAGTATTTT
TRBJ2-7,.,TRBV4-1,.,CASSQGADPSYEQYF,TGCGCCAGCAGCCAAGGGGCAGACCCATCCTACGAGCAGTACTTC
TRBJ2-3,.,TRBV24-1,.,CATSDYNTDTQYF,TGTGCCACCAGTGATTACAACACAGATACGCAGTATTTT
TRBJ2-3,many,TRBV7-2,.,CASSSRAGDTQYF,TGTGCCAGCAGCTCGAGGGCAGGAGATACGCAGTATTTT
TRBJ1-1,.,TRBV5-1,.,CASSLEASGVGTEAFF,TGCGCCAGCAGCTTGGAGGCCTCGGGGGTGGGCACTGAAGCTTTCTTT
TRBJ2-1,few,TRBV12-3/TRBV12-4,.,CASSPMTRGGEQFF,TGTGCCAGCAGTCCCATGACTAGGGGGGGTGAGCAGTTCTTC
TRBJ1-1,few,TRBV4-1,TRBD1,CASSERTGDEAFF,TGCGCCAGCTCAGAAAGGACAGGGGATGAAGCTTTCTTT
TRBJ2-2,few,TRBV2,.,CASGFGQADTGELFF,TGTGCCAGCGGTTTCGGGCAGGCCGACACCGGGGAGCTGTTTTTT
TRBJ2-2,.,TRBV19,.,CASSTWTANTGELFF,TGTGCCAGTAGTACCTGGACAGCGAACACCGGGGAGCTGTTTTTT
TRBJ2-2,few,TRBV29-1,TRBD1,CSVAGTGSNTGELFF,TGCAGCGTTGCCGGGACAGGGTCCAACACCGGGGAGCTGTTTTTT
TRBJ2-7,.,TRBV12-3/TRBV12-4,.,CASSPGALGQYF,TGTGCCAGCAGCCCGGGGGCATTGGGGCAGTACTTC
TRBJ2-3,few,TRBV12-3/TRBV12-4,.,CASSFPDRPSTDTQYF,TGTGCCAGCAGTTTTCCCGACAGACCTAGCACAGATACGCAGTATTTT
TRBJ2-1,.,TRBV2,.,CASSEYYLEQFF,TGTGCCAGCAGTGAATATTACCTTGAGCAGTTCTTC
TRBJ2-1,.,TRBV20-1,TRBD1,CSASRGPSYNEQFF,TGCAGTGCTAGCAGGGGGCCCTCCTACAATGAGCAGTTCTTC
TRBJ2-2,few,TRBV24-1,TRBD2,CATSASTSPTGELFF,TGTGCCACCAGTGCTTCGACTAGCCCCACCGGGGAGCTGTTTTTT
TRBJ2-1,.,TRBV20-1,.,CSAPVYSYNEQFF,TGCAGTGCCCCAGTTTACAGCTACAATGAGCAGTTCTTC
TRBJ1-6,.,TRBV19,TRBD1,CATTSQGYNSPLHF,TGTGCCACCACCTCACAGGGGTATAATTCACCCCTCCACTTT
TRBJ1-3,.,TRBV20-1,.,CSAGRGASGNTIYF,TGCAGTGCTGGGAGGGGTGCCTCTGGAAACACCATATATTTT